This note documents a single T cell receptor beta chain sequence. Its target is unknown. This PCR relied on a set of 60 Vbeta primers and 13 Jbeta primers. Repertoires were generated with immunoSEQ multiplex PCR, while TCRdb's copy carries only in-frame clones and drops some. The sample shows about 100,000 clones, approximately 73% of them seen only once. This specimen comes from a study of cytomegalovirus exposure and HLA in healthy donors. General study results and limits: According to a later analysis, most TCR beta chains associated with CMV appeared HLA-restricted.

The CDR3 spans 18 residues. Germline V gene lookup returns CDR1 MNHNS and CDR2 SASEGT. Trimming removed 2 bases at V and 0 bases at J, with 17 bases between. The rearrangement uses TRBV6-1 and TRBJ1-3; a weak D match, TRBD1 (6 bases). Sample: PBMCs. This TCR came from a woman aged 45-59 years in good health and CMV-seropositive. The CDR3 loop reads CASSEMGAGTHSGNTIYF. CDR3 in DNA: TGTGCCAGCAGTGAAATGGGGGCAGGGACCCACTCTGGAAACACCATATATTTT.